A selection of T cell receptor beta chains follows, all from one sample in a study of beta chain features in type 1 diabetes. Measured with immunoSEQ multiplex PCR; TCRdb has only the in-frame clones, and not every one. The sample shows under 950,000 clones, about a sixth of them seen only once. Sample: naive CD4+ T cells from blood. These receptors all stem from a woman between 18 and 29 years old in good health. CDR3s include the opening cysteine and the closing phenylalanine or tryptophan. D genes are given only for firm matches. Clone size, where shown, is once, few, many, or a class for clones that have expanded.

.	TRBV11-1	TRBJ2-3	.	CASSLHRDAWADTQYF	TGTGCCAGCAGCCTCCACCGGGACGCCTGGGCAGATACGCAGTATTTT
TRBD1	TRBV2	TRBJ1-5	.	CASSEGGPGGSQPQHF	TGTGCCAGCAGTGAAGGTGGCCCAGGGGGCAGTCAGCCCCAGCATTTT
TRBD1	TRBV11-2	TRBJ1-2	.	CASSRQGAYGYTF	TGTGCCAGCAGCCGACAGGGTGCTTATGGCTACACCTTC
TRBD2	TRBV6-6	TRBJ2-3	few	CASSYPTSGKADTQYF	TGTGCCAGCAGTTACCCGACTAGCGGGAAGGCAGATACGCAGTATTTT
.	TRBV6-6	TRBJ2-7	few	CASSGIPAVPEAYF	TGTGCCAGCAGTGGGATCCCCGCAGTCCCAGAAGCGTACTTC
.	TRBV7-8	TRBJ2-7	few	CASSLEQGISYEQYF	TGTGCCAGCAGCTTAGAGCAGGGCATCTCCTACGAGCAGTACTTC
TRBD2	TRBV25-1	TRBJ2-5	few	CASTVAGEETQYF	TGTGCCAGCACGGTAGCGGGAGAAGAGACCCAGTACTTC
TRBD2	TRBV19	TRBJ2-2	few	CASSGRAHTGELFF	TGTGCCAGTAGCGGGAGGGCCCACACCGGGGAGCTGTTTTTT
TRBD2	TRBV28	TRBJ2-1	few	CASRTSGTYNEQFF	TGTGCCAGTAGGACTAGCGGGACCTACAATGAGCAGTTCTTC
.	TRBV19	TRBJ2-4	few	CATSSAGVTKNIQYF	TGTGCCACCAGCTCGGCCGGGGTAACCAAAAACATTCAGTACTTC
.	TRBV7-8	TRBJ1-1	.	CASSRGRGTSEAFF	TGTGCCAGCAGCCGAGGGAGGGGGACCTCCGAAGCTTTCTTT
.	TRBV5-1	TRBJ2-7	few	CASSLVPGNEQYF	TGCGCCAGCAGCTTGGTTCCGGGTAACGAGCAGTACTTC
.	TRBV27	TRBJ1-1	.	CASAPVPGNTEAFF	TGTGCCAGCGCCCCGGTCCCGGGGAACACTGAAGCTTTCTTT
TRBD2	TRBV10-3	TRBJ2-3	.	CAISLAGGRTDTQYF	TGTGCCATCAGCCTAGCGGGAGGGCGCACAGATACGCAGTATTTT
TRBD2	TRBV5-1	TRBJ2-7	.	CASRRGLAGLSYEQYF	TGCGCCAGCAGGCGGGGACTAGCGGGCCTCTCCTACGAGCAGTACTTC
TRBD1	TRBV7-2	TRBJ2-7	few	CASSLTRDRTYEQYF	TGTGCCAGCAGCCTCACCCGGGACAGGACCTACGAGCAGTACTTC
.	TRBV28	TRBJ2-1	few	CASSLQRSYNEQFF	TGTGCCAGCAGTCTACAGAGATCCTACAATGAGCAGTTCTTC
TRBD1	TRBV6-5	TRBJ2-5	.	CAISKDRDKETQYF	TGTGCCATCAGTAAGGACAGGGACAAAGAGACCCAGTACTTC
.	TRBV4-3	TRBJ2-1	.	CASSRMTRHNEQFF	TGCGCCAGCAGCCGGATGACTAGGCACAATGAGCAGTTCTTC
.	TRBV6-5	TRBJ2-7	.	CASSYRSGRYEQYF	TGTGCCAGCAGTTACCGGTCGGGGCGCTACGAGCAGTACTTC
.	TRBV7-8	TRBJ1-2	.	CASSLAGAGYGYTF	TGTGCCAGCAGCTTAGCGGGGGCGGGCTATGGCTACACCTTC
.	TRBV11-2	TRBJ2-1	many	CASSLADEQFF	TGTGCCAGCAGCTTAGCTGACGAGCAGTTCTTC
TRBD1	TRBV7-6	TRBJ2-1	.	CASSLGRFVSRDRNNEQFF	TGTGCCAGCAGCTTAGGTCGGTTCGTTTCCCGGGACAGAAACAATGAGCAGTTCTTC
.	TRBV2	TRBJ2-7	few	CASSGSSYEQYF	TGTGCCAGTAGTGGGAGCTCCTACGAGCAGTACTTC
.	TRBV7-6	TRBJ1-3	.	CASSPTGYLSGNTIYF	TGTGCCAGCAGCCCCACAGGGTACCTCTCTGGAAACACCATATATTTT
.	TRBV5-6	TRBJ2-3	.	CASSLGSDTQYF	TGTGCCAGCAGCTTGGGTTCAGATACGCAGTATTTT
.	TRBV7-8	TRBJ1-2	few	CASSLMVSVGYGYTF	TGTGCCAGCAGCTTGATGGTGTCAGTTGGGTATGGCTACACCTTC
.	TRBV2	TRBJ2-5	.	CASSPVQETQYF	TGTGCCAGCAGTCCCGTACAAGAGACCCAGTACTTC
.	TRBV9	TRBJ2-5	.	CASSVGGDQETQYF	TGTGCCAGCAGCGTAGGTGGTGACCAAGAGACCCAGTACTTC
.	TRBV4-3	TRBJ2-2	few	CASSQEFARAIPGELFF	TGCGCCAGCAGCCAAGAGTTCGCCAGGGCGATCCCCGGGGAGCTGTTTTTT
.	TRBV19	TRBJ2-2	.	CASSYGLRKTGELFF	TGTGCCAGTAGCTACGGGCTACGAAAAACCGGGGAGCTGTTTTTT
TRBD2	TRBV5-1	TRBJ2-5	few	CASSIGYLAGGVGETQYF	TGCGCCAGCAGCATTGGATACCTAGCGGGAGGGGTCGGAGAGACCCAGTACTTC
.	TRBV15	TRBJ2-3	.	CATSSGPGVEYTQYF	TGTGCCACCAGCAGTGGCCCAGGGGTGGAATATACGCAGTATTTT
.	TRBV21-1	TRBJ2-4	few	CASSKGVPRRNIQYF	TGTGCCAGCAGCAAGGGTGTCCCCCGCAGAAACATTCAGTACTTC
.	TRBV2	TRBJ2-7	few	CASSDVGSGPSSYEQYF	TGTGCCAGCAGTGATGTGGGGTCGGGTCCTTCATCCTACGAGCAGTACTTC
.	TRBV2	TRBJ1-5	.	CASSVLEQPQHF	TGTGCCAGCAGTGTACTTGAGCAGCCCCAGCATTTT
.	TRBV29-1	TRBJ2-7	.	CSVVQGSDYEQYF	TGCAGCGTTGTTCAGGGATCTGACTACGAGCAGTACTTC
.	TRBV7-2	TRBJ2-5	.	CASSFPSSQETQYF	TGTGCCAGCAGCTTCCCCAGCTCACAAGAGACCCAGTACTTC
.	TRBV18	TRBJ2-1	few	CASSPRQGGEQFF	TGTGCCAGCTCACCACGCCAGGGGGGTGAGCAGTTCTTC
TRBD2	TRBV7-6	TRBJ2-7	.	CASSLLRGEASYEQYF	TGTGCCAGCAGCCTACTCCGGGGGGAGGCGTCCTACGAGCAGTACTTC
.	TRBV7-6	TRBJ2-1	few	CASSLGSGYYEQFF	TGTGCCAGCAGCTTAGGTTCCGGGTACTATGAGCAGTTCTTC